This entry is about one T cell receptor beta chain. In the original workflow: Amplification from reference gene primers served as the basis for estimated nucleated cell counts. TCRdb keeps only in-frame clones here, not all; method: immunoSEQ multiplex PCR. The D gene and trimming were derived from the DNA, and the V and J assignments and clone size from that table. The data hold around 270,000 clones, with approximately 81% observed a single time. These data originate in a study of blood T cell repertoires in COVID-19. Study as a whole: Some COVID-19 samples were acute and others convalescent; all came from the United States, Italy and Spain. From T cells, B-cell-depleted T cells, or PBMCs came the material, which was cDNA or gDNA.

Germline lookup yields CDR1 SGHNT and CDR2 YYREEE (reference sequence). The CDR3 contains 16 residues. The V segment lost 7 bases and the J segment 4 bases; nucleotides outside the gene matches: 11. This rearrangement joins TRBV5-4 to TRBJ2-1, with 10 positions matching TRBD2. Sequencing used peripheral blood. This TCR came from a man aged 55 to 70 with acute or convalescent COVID-19. The CDR3 coding sequence is TGTGCCAGCTCCCCCTTTCTTAGCGGGGGGTACAATGAGCAGTTCTTC. Translated, it gives CASSPFLSGGYNEQFF.